The 22 T cell receptor beta chains given below trace back to one sample, sequenced in a study of T-cell memory formation after mild COVID-19. A single record per CDR3 protein comes from TCRdb applying MiXCR to the 5' RACE reads. Altogether a few hundred thousand distinct CDR3 sequences are present, roughly 19% being singletons, with the ten largest covering around 20%. The sample was PBMCs or a T cell subset sorted from them (not recorded which). The receptors were sampled from a young man who had mild COVID-19 (a few samples of this study predate the infection). Cell type and time point are not known.

The chain employs TRBV27 and TRBJ2-7; TRBD1 aligns across 9 bases. The CDR3 totals 13 residues. The V gene end was trimmed by 6 bases and the J gene end by 4 bases; junction bases not matched to a gene: 4. The germline V gene encodes CDR1 MNHEY and CDR2 SMNVEV (reference sequence). This CDR3 reads CASSYRGRYEQYF. As DNA, the CDR3 is TGTGCCAGCAGCTACAGGGGGCGGTACGAGCAGTACTTC.

The sample holds a few counts of this clonotype. This CDR3 reads CASSQRRGDQETQYF. In DNA form, the CDR3 reads TGTGCCAGCAGCCAAAGGCGGGGGGACCAAGAGACCCAGTACTTC. The chain carries TRBV4-2 and TRBJ2-5; 8 bases agree with TRBD2. V shed 2 bases and J 0 bases; nucleotides not matched to a gene: 2. The CDR3 extends over 15 amino acids. From germline, CDR1 is LGHNA and CDR2 YNFKEQ.

Ten or more counts support this clonotype. V and J are TRBV24-1 and TRBJ2-3; no reliable D call. The CDR3 runs to 14 residues. The V and J ends lost 3 bases and 4 bases respectively, with 10 bases between them. Germline CDR1 KGHDR, CDR2 SFDVKD. CDR3 sequence reads: CATSDQVDPDTQYF. The CDR3 nucleotides read TGTGCCACCAGTGATCAGGTGGATCCAGATACGCAGTATTTT.

DNA for the CDR3: TGCGCCAGCAGCTTGGCCCGCTACAGGTCTGGCTACACCTTC. This encodes CASSLARYRSGYTF. The J gene is TRBJ1-2, the V gene TRBV5-1; D is perhaps TRBD1 (5 bases). The V end was cut by 0 bases, the J end by 7 bases, with 13 bases between. The CDR3 runs 14 residues. Germline V CDR1 and CDR2: SGHRS, YFSETQ.

This clonotype has more than one count but fewer than ten. The chain links TRBV4-3 to TRBJ1-1; D gene ambiguous. This CDR3 has 15 residues. CDR1 and CDR2 (germline): LGHNA, YSLEER. The V gene lost 0 bases and the J gene lost 11 bases, with 19 bases spanning the gap. CDR3 coding DNA: TGCGCCAGCAGCCAAGATACTAAGGGATTTCTACAGGCTTTCTTT. Translation gives CASSQDTKGFLQAFF.

This rearrangement joins TRBV20-1 to TRBJ1-6; 8 positions agree with TRBD1. V trimming: 5 bases; J trimming: 9 bases; junction bases outside the gene matches: 9. In germline, CDR1 is DFQATT, CDR2 SNEGSKA (reference sequence). The CDR3 has 14 amino acids. DNA for the CDR3: TGCAGTGCTGGGGACAGGCCCAATTCTTCACCCCTCCACTTT. This translates into CSAGDRPNSSPLHF.

Written as DNA, the CDR3 is TGTGCCACCAGCAGTAGGAGCGGGTGGCATGAGCAGTTCTTC. Residues: CATSSRSGWHEQFF. The V gene is TRBV15, the J gene TRBJ2-1; D is possibly TRBD2 (6 bases). V was trimmed by 3 bases and J by 8 bases, leaving 14 bases between them. The CDR3 totals 14 residues. Germline CDR1 and CDR2: LNHNV and YYDKDF (reference sequence).

This clonotype came up a few times. This chain joins TRBV7-2 and TRBJ2-3; the D gene is possibly TRBD2 (6 bases). The germline CDR1 and CDR2 sequences are SGHTA and FQGNSA. V gave up 8 bases and J gave up 0 bases, with 15 bases separating them. This CDR3 is 15 amino acids long. The CDR3 DNA follows: TGTGCCAGCCAGCCGGTCCGGGGGAGCACAGATACGCAGTATTTT. This gives the protein CASQPVRGSTDTQYF.

This clonotype was recorded many times. The chain uses TRBV5-4 and TRBJ1-2; D is ambiguous. The V end was cut by 4 bases, the J end by 8 bases, with 18 bases between. CDR1 and CDR2 from the germline V gene are SGHNT and YYREEE (reference sequence). The CDR3 contains 14 residues. CDR3 coding DNA: TGTGCCAGCAGCATCCGAGAGGCCGCCGGGGGCTACACCTTC. Its protein is CASSIREAAGGYTF. Variable domain in full (rest from reference TRBV5-4 and TRBJ1-2): ETGVTQSPTHLIKTRGQQVTLRCSSQSGHNTVSWYQQALGQGPQFIFQYYREEENGRGNFPPRFSGLQFPNYSSELNVNALELDDSALYLCASSIREAAGGYTFGSGTRLTVV.

The V gene is TRBV7-2, the J gene TRBJ2-3, with 9 bases identical to TRBD2. From germline, CDR1 is SGHTA and CDR2 FQGNSA. The CDR3 is made up of 16 amino acids. V shed 2 bases, J shed 10 bases, and the junction held 13 bases outside the gene matches. The CDR3 DNA reads TGTGCCAGCAGCTTATCGACAGCGGGGGGATACCGGGCGCAGTATTTT. Translating gives CASSLSTAGGYRAQYF.

The genes are TRBV20-1 and TRBJ1-5; no clear D gene. V dropped 3 bases and J dropped 3 bases, with 6 bases sitting between them. This CDR3 contains 12 residues. Germline V CDR1 and CDR2: DFQATT, SNEGSKA (reference sequence). This CDR3 is CSASVVNQPQHF. DNA of the CDR3: TGCAGTGCTAGCGTTGTCAATCAGCCCCAGCATTTT.

This clonotype was found a few times. The chain carries TRBV7-6 and TRBJ1-2; D is ambiguous. In germline, CDR1 is SGHVS, CDR2 FNYEAQ. V was pared by 5 bases and J by 5 bases, with 9 bases between. This CDR3 spans 12 amino acids. In DNA, the CDR3 is TGTGCCAGCAGCCCCCTTGAGTATGGCTACACCTTC. It is translated as CASSPLEYGYTF.

This sequence joins TRBV12-3 or TRBV12-4 and TRBJ2-7; D is unresolved. V was clipped by 1 base and J by 1 base, with 8 bases between them. The CDR3 has 14 residues. CDR3 in amino acids: CASSLGAISYEQYF. The CDR3 DNA reads as TGTGCCAGCAGTTTAGGGGCAATATCCTACGAGCAGTACTTC.

Only a few counts were recorded for this clonotype. The chain uses TRBV4-1 and TRBJ1-4; TRBD1 aligns across 7 bases. The CDR3 length is 16 residues. Germline V CDR1 and CDR2: MGHRA, YSYEKL. Trimming removed 6 bases from V and 3 bases from J; junction bases left unmatched: 10. The CDR3 nucleotides are TGCGCCAGCAGTCGACGAGGGACAGTTTCTAATGAAAAACTGTTTTTT. Encoded protein: CASSRRGTVSNEKLFF.

This clonotype has more than one count but fewer than ten. The CDR3 DNA reads TGTGCCAGCAGTTCCTGGGCCATGCCCAACACCGGGGAGCTGTTTTTT. Residues: CASSSWAMPNTGELFF. This rearrangement joins TRBV27 to TRBJ2-2; D gene ambiguous. Germline CDR1 MNHEY, CDR2 SMNVEV (reference sequence). The CDR3 contains 16 residues. With 4 bases removed from V and 2 bases from J, the gap between germline ends came to 14 bases.

This clonotype was seen a few times. The chain uses TRBV15 and TRBJ2-2; 7 nucleotides match TRBD2. J lost 3 bases, V lost 1 base, and 2 bases had no gene match. Germline CDR1 and CDR2: LNHNV and YYDKDF (reference sequence). The CDR3 is 15 residues long. DNA of the CDR3: TGTGCCACCAGCAGAGGCCTAGCGGACACCGGGGAGCTGTTTTTT. Translated, it gives CATSRGLADTGELFF.

This clonotype was recorded many times. This chain joins TRBV5-1 and TRBJ2-3; the D call may be TRBD1 or TRBD2 (5 bases each). From germline, CDR1 is SGHRS and CDR2 YFSETQ. The ends were cut back, 2 bases at V and 1 base at J, with 11 bases in the middle. This CDR3 region has 15 residues. CDR3 nucleotide sequence: TGCGCCAGCAGCTTCGGGCAGGGAGGCACAGATACGCAGTATTTT. This codes for CASSFGQGGTDTQYF. The full variable domain, completed using reference TRBV5-1 and TRBJ2-3, is KAGVTQTPRYLIKTRGQQVTLSCSPISGHRSVSWYQQTPGQGLQFLFEYFSETQRNKGNFPGRFSGRQFSNSRSEMNVSTLELGDSALYLCASSFGQGGTDTQYFGPGTRLTVL.

This clonotype has more than one count but fewer than ten. This sequence joins TRBV5-1 and TRBJ2-6; D unclear. With 3 bases removed from V and 2 bases from J, the gap between germline ends came to 6 bases. This CDR3 region has 14 residues. From germline, CDR1 is SGHRS and CDR2 YFSETQ. CDR3 region: CASSSLPGANVLTF. The CDR3 DNA reads TGCGCCAGCAGCTCCCTACCTGGGGCCAACGTCCTGACTTTC.

This clonotype was found a few times. The chain carries TRBV27 and TRBJ1-1; D unclear. The germline gives CDR1 MNHEY, CDR2 SMNVEV (reference sequence). Trimming shortened V by 5 bases and J by 7 bases, and 14 bases separated the two germline ends. CDR3 length equals 13 residues. The CDR3, as DNA: TGTGCCAGCAGTCTGACACGTACCTATGAAGCTTTCTTT. Its protein is CASSLTRTYEAFF.

This chain uses TRBV10-3 with TRBJ2-2; possible D gene TRBD2, 6 bases. With 5 bases removed from V and 4 bases from J, the gap between germline ends came to 8 bases. There are 13 residues in the CDR3. Germline CDR1 is ENHRY and CDR2 is SYGVKD. CDR3 residues: CAISPGVTGELFF. Here the CDR3 DNA reads TGTGCCATCAGTCCGGGAGTCACCGGGGAGCTGTTTTTT.

This clonotype was observed a handful of times. The V call is TRBV20-1, the J call TRBJ2-1, with D hard to call. The germline V gene has CDR1 DFQATT and CDR2 SNEGSKA (reference sequence). The V end lost 6 bases, the J end lost 4 bases, and 13 bases lay between the germline ends. CDR3 length equals 13 residues. The CDR3 spells CSANDLSYNEQFF. CDR3 DNA: TGCAGTGCCAACGACCTATCATACAATGAGCAGTTCTTC.

The table lists this clonotype with a count of one. CDR3 bases: TGTGCCAGCAGCCCACGGGACAGGGGCGCTGAAGCTTTCTTT. Encoded protein: CASSPRDRGAEAFF. V usage is TRBV9 and J usage is TRBJ1-1, with 10 bases matching TRBD1. After removal of 4 bases from V and 6 bases from J, the junction contained 6 bases not matched to a gene. This CDR3 has 14 amino acids. CDR1 and CDR2 (germline): SGDLS, YYNGEE.